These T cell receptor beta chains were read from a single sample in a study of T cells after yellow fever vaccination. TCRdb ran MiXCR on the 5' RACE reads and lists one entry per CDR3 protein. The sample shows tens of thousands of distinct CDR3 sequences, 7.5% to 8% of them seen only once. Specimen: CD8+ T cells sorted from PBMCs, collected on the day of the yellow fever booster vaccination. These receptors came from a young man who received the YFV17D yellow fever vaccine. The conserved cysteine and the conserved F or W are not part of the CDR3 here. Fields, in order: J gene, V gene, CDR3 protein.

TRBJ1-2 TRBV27 ASGKGGSGYGYT
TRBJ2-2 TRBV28 ASSYGAGELF
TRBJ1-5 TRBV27 ASSLSGGTQPQH
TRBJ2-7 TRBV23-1 ASSHLRTVSSYEQY
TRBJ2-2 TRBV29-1 SVERTAKNGELF
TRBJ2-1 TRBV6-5 ASISNGNEQF
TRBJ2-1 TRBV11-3 ASSLDLSGEIYNEQF
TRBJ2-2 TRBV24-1 ATSDRTGAGVTGELF
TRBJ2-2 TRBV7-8 ASSLALGGPPGELF
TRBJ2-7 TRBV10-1 ASSEGGGPIYEQY
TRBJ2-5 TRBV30 AWSGISQETQY
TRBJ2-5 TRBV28 ASMKRAQETQY
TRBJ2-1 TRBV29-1 SVELTGPGPDNEQF
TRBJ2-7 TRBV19 ASSTGTGTYEQY
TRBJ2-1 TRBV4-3 ASSPVEGVDEQF
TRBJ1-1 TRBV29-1 SVGWGENTEAF
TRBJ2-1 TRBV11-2 ASSLGRYNEQF
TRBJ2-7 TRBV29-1 SVEGTGGGKKEQY
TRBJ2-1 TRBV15 ATSRDPGGSYNEQF
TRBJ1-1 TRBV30 AWILDTEAF
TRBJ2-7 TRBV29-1 SVVGQTSYEQY
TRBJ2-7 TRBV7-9 ASSPPGLGLGEQY
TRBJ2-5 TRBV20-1 SAILAGDNQETQY
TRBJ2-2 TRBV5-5 ASSSIQNTGELF